This T cell receptor (beta chain) was identified during a study of shared clonotypes between healthy human individuals. Remarks on this clone: Its antigen is undetermined.

Notes on the study in general: A generally larger estimated richness was seen in naive subsets than in memory subsets. Genetic and exposure-history diversity was limited by the few donors. It was the non-shared clonotypes that had lower generation probabilities than clonotypes shared by all four donors.

Profiled with immunoSEQ multiplex PCR; TCRdb holds only in-frame clones, not every one. Of millions of clones listed, around nine tenths are singletons. Sequencing was performed on naive CD4+ T cells sorted from blood. Subset specified: CD45RA+ positively selected. The sequence was collected from a man aged 18 to 29 in good health.

CDR3 residues: CASPPGAGGTDTQYF. In nucleotides, the CDR3 is TGCGCCAGCCCCCCCGGGGCGGGAGGGACAGATACGCAGTATTTT. The J gene is TRBJ2-3, the V gene TRBV10-2; TRBD2 aligns across 9 bases. The ends lost 8 bases at V and 3 bases at J; junction bases unmatched: 9. Germline V lookup: CDR1 WSHSY, CDR2 SAAADI. The CDR3 loop spans 15 amino acids.